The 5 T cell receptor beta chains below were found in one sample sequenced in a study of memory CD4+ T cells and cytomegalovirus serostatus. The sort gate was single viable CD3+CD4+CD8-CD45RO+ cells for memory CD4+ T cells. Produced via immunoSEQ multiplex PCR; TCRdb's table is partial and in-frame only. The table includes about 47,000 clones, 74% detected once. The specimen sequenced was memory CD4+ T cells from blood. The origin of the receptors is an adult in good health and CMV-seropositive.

DNA for the CDR3: TGTGCCAGCTCACCGGCAGGGAGGATCTCTGGCTACACCTTC. Protein: CASSPAGRISGYTF. This chain joins TRBV18 and TRBJ1-2, with D tentatively TRBD1 (5 bases). The CDR3 is made up of 14 amino acids. The germline CDR1 and CDR2 sequences are KGHSH and LQKENI. The ends were cut back, 3 bases at V and 7 bases at J, with 15 bases in the middle.

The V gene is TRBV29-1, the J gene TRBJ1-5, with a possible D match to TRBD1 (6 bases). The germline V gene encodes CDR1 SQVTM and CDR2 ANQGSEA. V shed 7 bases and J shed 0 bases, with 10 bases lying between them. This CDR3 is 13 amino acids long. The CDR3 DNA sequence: TGCAGCGCCAGGGACAATAGCAATCAGCCCCAGCATTTT. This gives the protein CSARDNSNQPQHF.

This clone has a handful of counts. Here the CDR3 DNA reads TGCGCCAGCAGCTTGCGGGTACAGTCAAATTCACCCCTCCACTTT. Amino acids: CASSLRVQSNSPLHF. The J gene is TRBJ1-6, the V gene TRBV5-1; D is undetermined. The germline V gene encodes CDR1 SGHRS and CDR2 YFSETQ. Trimming removed 1 base at V and 7 bases at J, with 12 bases between. The CDR3 contains 15 residues.

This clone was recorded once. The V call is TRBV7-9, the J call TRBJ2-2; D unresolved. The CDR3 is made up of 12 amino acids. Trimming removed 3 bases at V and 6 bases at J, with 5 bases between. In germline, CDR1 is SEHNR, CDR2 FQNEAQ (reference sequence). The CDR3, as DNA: TGTGCCAGCAGCTTCAGGTCCGGGGAGCTGTTTTTT. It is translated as CASSFRSGELFF.

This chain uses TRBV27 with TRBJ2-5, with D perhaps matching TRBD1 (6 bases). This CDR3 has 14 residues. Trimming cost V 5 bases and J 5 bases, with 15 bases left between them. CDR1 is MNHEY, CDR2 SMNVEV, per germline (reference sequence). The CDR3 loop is CASSVTGLRETQYF. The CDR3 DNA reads TGTGCCAGCAGTGTAACAGGGTTGAGGGAGACCCAGTACTTC.